The present T cell receptor beta chain was sequenced within a study of cytomegalovirus exposure and HLA in healthy donors. Study observations and caveats: Apparent HLA restriction characterized most CMV-associated TCR beta chains in a later analysis.

This clone has a handful of counts. Its antigen is still unknown. Primers included in the PCR were 60 Vbeta and 13 Jbeta primers. Assay: immunoSEQ multiplex PCR; the TCRdb copy retains only in-frame clones and omits some. The data show about 200,000 clones, roughly 81% seen once. This CDR3 has 12 residues. The V end was cut by 5 bases, the J end by 4 bases, with 6 bases between. Germline-derived CDR1 and CDR2 are MNHNY and SVGAGI (reference sequence). The clonotype was recovered from a woman aged 30 to 39 in good health and CMV-seropositive. J is TRBJ2-1 and V is TRBV6-6; D ambiguous. Sequenced material: PBMCs. The CDR3 region is CASSNGYNEQFF. The CDR3 DNA reads as TGTGCCAGCAGTAACGGTTACAATGAGCAGTTCTTC.